This T cell receptor (beta chain) comes out of a study of T-cell memory formation after mild COVID-19. This clonotype occurred many times. MiXCR, run by TCRdb on the 5' RACE reads, gives a single entry per CDR3 protein. The sample shows a few hundred thousand distinct CDR3 sequences, 20% to 25% of them seen only once. V was trimmed by 1 base and J by 3 bases, leaving 16 bases between them. CDR3 size: 16 residues. Per germline, CDR1 LGHDT and CDR2 YNNKEL (reference sequence). The clonotype comes from an adult woman who had mild COVID-19 (a few samples of this study predate the infection). Cell type and time point are not known. The sample taken for sequencing was PBMCs or a T cell subset sorted from them (not recorded which). This chain uses TRBV3-1 with TRBJ2-7; D is ambiguous. This CDR3 is CASSQVMGLVGYEQYF. CDR3 in DNA: TGTGCCAGCAGCCAAGTGATGGGCTTGGTGGGCTACGAGCAGTACTTC.